This T cell receptor (beta chain) is drawn from a study of OX40 agonist ivuxolimab in advanced cancers. Study overall: Two cutaneous melanoma patients and one hepatocellular carcinoma patient, three in all, had partial responses.

Study-wide points: Among patients with partial responses at 0.1-3.0 mg/kg, clonal expansion was among the lowest.

A remark on this clone: Its antigen is unidentified.

The length of the CDR3 is 15 residues. V was pared by 4 bases and J by 3 bases, with 14 bases between. Germline CDR1 is SGDLS and CDR2 is YYNGEE. The protocol was immunoSEQ multiplex PCR, while the TCRdb copy is restricted to in-frame clones and leaves out a portion. The sample lists 75,000 to 90,000 clones, about 90% occurring once. The gene calls are TRBV9 and TRBJ1-3; D is perhaps TRBD1 (5 bases). The input for sequencing was CD4+ or CD8+ T cells sorted from blood, taken in a trial of the OX40 agonist ivuxolimab. The sequence was obtained from an adult with an advanced solid tumor such as melanoma, head and neck, liver or kidney cancer. The CDR3 nucleotides read TGTGCCAGCAGCCCCGTCCTGGGGCTTGGAAACACCATATATTTT. Translating gives CASSPVLGLGNTIYF.